The T cell receptor (beta chain) under discussion was sequenced for a study of identical twins (dated by TCRdb to 2016 to 2017). Broadly, across the study: TCR alpha and beta repertoires from monozygotic twins, unrelated adults of various ages and cord blood were deep-sequenced to test whether fetal clonotypes persist. Replicate twin experiments were performed at different times using different library preparation protocols to rule out contamination. What the work shows at the level of the full study, not this receptor alone: The excess sharing between twins in beta out-of-frame sequences was weaker because fewer shared sequences reduced the signal-to-noise ratio. In monozygotic twins, out-of-frame TCR alpha sharing was systematically underestimated by recombination models, although the models agreed with sharing between unrelated individuals. Because the same donors could not be followed over many years, conclusions were based on cross-sectional statistical analysis. Abundant cord blood beta clonotypes had fewer insertions, young adult naive repertoires showed a similar but weaker trend, and memory repertoires showed no such trend. Compared with coincidental sharing between unrelated individuals, out-of-frame TCR alpha sequences shared between twins had an excess of sequences with low generation probability. Zero-insertion analyses could be partly confounded by invariant T cells such as MAIT and iNKT, though diverse VJ usage argued against such confounding for most clonotypes.

Only healthy Caucasian donors were included. V and J are truncated by 7 bases and 1 base respectively, leaving an intervening sequence of 12 bases. The CDR3 numbers 14 residues from cysteine through phenylalanine. Just the 42-base CDR3 DNA is kept, in frame starting at base 1. CDR1 KGHDR and CDR2 SFDVKD are derived from the germline V gene. Library preparation was by 5' RACE. Sequencing relied on an Illumina HiSeq 2000. A universal primer binding site was added through template switching, and the final cDNA carried a unique molecular identifier so that TCR cDNA molecules could be counted accurately. Specific primers in the conserved constant-segment region were used to synthesize first-strand cDNA for the TCR alpha and beta chains. To control for contamination, every cDNA library carried two barcodes: a SMART-Mk sample barcode plus Illumina barcodes. TruSeq adapter sequences, together with Illumina sample barcodes, were added in two successive PCR steps. The TCR alpha and beta cDNA libraries were sequenced on the Illumina HiSeq platform using custom primers. As for the authors' bioinformatics: Raw reads were processed with MiGEC to extract unique molecular identifiers, and MiXCR was used to determine CDR3 positions. For each individual, recombination models were inferred using an EM algorithm with the repgenHMM and IGoR tools. Shared clonotype analysis was performed with the tcR package in R, normalizing sharing by the product of cloneset sizes. To study raw recombination free of thymic and clonal selection effects, out-of-frame nonproductive sequences were analyzed. Using fastp trimming at Q25 and MiXCR clonotype assembly, TCRdb reanalyzed the public sequencing data and kept in-frame beta chains. CDR3 protein sequences are deduplicated, and each keeps its most common genes and DNA. These V and J calls derive from TCRdb rather than the authors' analysis. Recorded for this sample are about 1.7 million distinct CDR3 sequences; less than 40% of them occurred a single time. The ten largest clones capture around 0.3% of the sample.

In this sample, this clonotype turned up a few times. What this receptor recognizes is not known. No much larger clonotype is one base removed from it; base qualities were not supplied. The receptor was derived from a newborn girl in good health. What was sequenced was cord blood. This sequence uses TRBV24-1 and TRBJ1-1; no D gene can be assigned with confidence. Read as DNA, the sequence is TGTGCCACCAGCCACATTCCCCCGAACACTGAAGCTTTCTTT. This sequence encodes CATSHIPPNTEAFF.